This TCR beta chain was captured in a study of T cell repertoires in cytomegalovirus infection. Study information: CMV epitopes, recently identified HLA-C-restricted and well-studied HLA-B-restricted, were used. Public TCR beta signatures indicated both CMV infection and matching HLA type. General study findings and limits: CMV-specific TCR beta clonotypes restricted by HLA-C were the ones dominating the ex vivo response. The study identified carriers of CMV plus the relevant HLA from cumulative public TCR beta family frequency.

Remarks on this clonotype: Its antigen is as yet unknown.

MiXCR, applied by TCRdb to the reads, yields one record per CDR3 protein. Here the sample spans 650,000 to 850,000 distinct CDR3 sequences, about 27% being singletons. Between the trimmed V and J ends, which lost 3 bases and 2 bases, there was a span of 22 bases. The germline gives CDR1 LNHDA, CDR2 SQIVND (reference sequence). The CDR3 totals 18 residues. The chain combines TRBV19 with TRBJ2-5; the D gene is possibly TRBD2 (6 bases). This specimen was cultured CD8+ T cells from PBMCs, taken from culture after CMV antigen stimulation. This receptor was obtained from a human donor in good health (CMV status not recorded). Some clones in this sample may be carry-over from other donors' samples. The CDR3: CASSMEPVGGLLQETQYF. CDR3 bases: TGTGCCAGTAGTATGGAGCCCGTCGGGGGACTCCTACAAGAGACCCAGTACTTC.